The rows below give T cell receptor beta chains drawn from one sample of a study of OX40 agonist ivuxolimab in advanced cancers. Assay: immunoSEQ multiplex PCR; the TCRdb copy retains only in-frame clones and omits some. Found here are tens of thousands of clones, roughly 80% of them singletons; the top ten hold about 7.4%. Sequencing used CD4+ or CD8+ T cells sorted from blood, obtained in a trial of the OX40 agonist ivuxolimab. Every receptor here comes from an adult with an advanced solid tumor such as melanoma, head and neck, liver or kidney cancer. Both conserved end residues are part of each CDR3. D genes are given only for firm matches. Rows give clone size only sometimes, using once, few, many, or a class for an expanded clone.

TRBV9	.	15	.	TRBJ1-3	CASSVDGARGNTIYF	TGTGCCAGCAGCGTAGACGGGGCTCGAGGAAACACCATATATTTT
TRBV7-3	.	15	.	TRBJ1-2	CASSLTSQGLYGYTF	TGTGCCAGCAGCTTAACGTCCCAGGGGCTCTATGGCTACACCTTC
TRBV5-5	TRBD2	15	few	TRBJ2-7	CASSLTSDMYYEQYF	TGTGCCAGCAGCCTAACTAGCGATATGTACTACGAGCAGTACTTC
TRBV11-3	.	15	.	TRBJ2-2	CASSSGTTMTGELFF	TGTGCCAGCAGTTCGGGAACAACTATGACCGGGGAGCTGTTTTTT
TRBV12-5	.	13	.	TRBJ1-1	CASQQGWNTEAFF	TGTGCTAGTCAGCAAGGGTGGAACACTGAAGCTTTCTTT
TRBV6-5	.	14	.	TRBJ2-7	CASSPIRERYEQYF	TGTGCCAGCAGTCCAATCCGGGAGCGCTACGAGCAGTACTTC
TRBV18	TRBD1	16	once	TRBJ1-2	CASSPQGQGIVYGYTF	TGTGCCAGCTCACCACAGGGACAGGGGATCGTCTATGGCTACACCTTC
TRBV18	.	13	few	TRBJ1-1	CASSPKQHTEAFF	TGTGCCAGCTCACCAAAGCAGCACACTGAAGCTTTCTTT
TRBV18	.	15	.	TRBJ2-1	CASSPLPSTNNEQFF	TGTGCCAGCTCACCACTACCTAGCACGAACAATGAGCAGTTCTTC
TRBV4-2	.	14	.	TRBJ2-1	CASSQGGVGAQQFF	TGTGCCAGCAGCCAAGGGGGGGTGGGCGCCCAGCAGTTCTTC
TRBV7-3	.	15	.	TRBJ1-1	CASSGAALEYTEAFF	TGTGCCAGCAGCGGGGCAGCCTTAGAGTACACTGAAGCTTTCTTT
TRBV6-4	.	16	.	TRBJ1-1	CASSVKAGLKNTEAFF	TGTGCCAGCAGTGTAAAGGCCGGCTTGAAGAACACTGAAGCTTTCTTT
TRBV28	.	14	.	TRBJ1-2	CASSLLQAKGGYTF	TGTGCCAGCAGTTTACTTCAGGCGAAGGGTGGCTACACCTTC
TRBV10-3	.	15	.	TRBJ1-5	CAISEQGQGNQPQHF	TGTGCCATCAGTGAACAGGGTCAGGGCAATCAGCCCCAGCATTTT
TRBV7-2	TRBD2	16	.	TRBJ2-1	CASSSVSGSSYNEQFF	TGTGCCAGCAGCTCGGTTAGCGGGAGCTCCTACAATGAGCAGTTCTTC
TRBV18	.	12	.	TRBJ2-5	CASSLDPKTQYF	TGTGCCAGCTCACTGGACCCAAAGACCCAGTACTTC
TRBV5-1	.	14	.	TRBJ1-1	CASRAQGGLTEAFF	TGCGCCAGCAGGGCACAGGGAGGATTGACTGAAGCTTTCTTT
TRBV2	.	15	once	TRBJ1-1	CASSGTGARGTEAFF	TGTGCCAGCAGCGGAACAGGTGCCCGGGGGACTGAAGCTTTCTTT
TRBV7-9	.	14	.	TRBJ2-7	CASSSTGLTYEQYF	TGTGCCAGCAGCTCCACAGGCCTGACGTACGAGCAGTACTTC
TRBV5-1	TRBD2	16	.	TRBJ2-2	CASSLLAGWNTGELFF	TGCGCCAGCAGCTTACTAGCGGGGTGGAACACCGGGGAGCTGTTTTTT
TRBV19	TRBD2	18	.	TRBJ2-3	CASSTDGLAGGPTDTQYF	TGTGCCAGTAGTACAGATGGACTAGCGGGGGGGCCCACAGATACGCAGTATTTT
TRBV5-1	.	14	.	TRBJ1-1	CASSHPGQYTEAFF	TGCGCCAGCAGCCATCCTGGACAGTACACTGAAGCTTTCTTT
TRBV27	TRBD1	16	.	TRBJ1-6	CASSLIGTGYGSPLHF	TGTGCCAGCAGTCTCATCGGGACAGGGTATGGATCACCCCTCCACTTT
TRBV10-2	.	13	.	TRBJ2-2	CASSDQNTGELFF	TGCGCCAGCAGTGATCAAAACACCGGGGAGCTGTTTTTT
TRBV19	TRBD1	14	few	TRBJ1-3	CASTRGGSGNTIYF	TGTGCCTCCACCAGGGGGGGCTCTGGAAACACCATATATTTT
TRBV7-9	TRBD1	18	.	TRBJ2-7	CASSQEIVAQGAVYEQYF	TGTGCCAGCAGCCAAGAAATAGTGGCACAGGGGGCGGTCTACGAGCAGTACTTC
TRBV25-1	TRBD1	18	.	TRBJ1-1	CASSVHGTGLRSDTEAFF	TGTGCCAGCAGTGTCCACGGGACAGGGTTAAGGAGCGACACTGAAGCTTTCTTT
TRBV4-2	TRBD1	16	.	TRBJ1-6	CASSFTTGQGNSPLHF	TGTGCCAGCAGTTTTACAACGGGACAGGGTAATTCACCCCTCCACTTT
TRBV7-3	TRBD1	15	.	TRBJ2-1	CASRPGTGGNNEQFF	TGTGCCAGCAGACCCGGGACAGGGGGGAACAATGAGCAGTTCTTC
TRBV9	.	13	.	TRBJ1-2	CASSVDTNYGYTF	TGTGCCAGCAGCGTAGATACTAACTATGGCTACACCTTC
TRBV5-1	.	14	.	TRBJ2-1	CASSLDRVGNEQFF	TGCGCCAGCAGCTTGGATCGGGTGGGGAATGAGCAGTTCTTC
TRBV6-5	.	13	.	TRBJ1-2	CASSPGGARGYTF	TGTGCCAGCAGCCCCGGGGGGGCAAGGGGCTACACCTTC
TRBV16	.	15	.	TRBJ1-5	CASSQSGGGTQPQHF	TGTGCCAGCAGCCAATCCGGCGGGGGAACGCAGCCCCAGCATTTT
TRBV4-1	.	13	.	TRBJ2-1	CASSQGAYNEQFF	TGCGCCAGCAGCCAAGGGGCCTACAATGAGCAGTTCTTC
TRBV29-1	.	12	.	TRBJ1-1	CSVGRMNTEAFF	TGCAGCGTTGGCAGGATGAACACTGAAGCTTTCTTT
TRBV7-2	TRBD2	14	.	TRBJ2-1	CASSLGGLVGEQFF	TGTGCCAGCAGCTTGGGTGGACTAGTTGGTGAGCAGTTCTTC
TRBV19	TRBD1	13	.	TRBJ2-5	CASSRTGQETQYF	TGTGCCAGTAGCCGGACAGGACAAGAGACCCAGTACTTC
TRBV5-1	.	14	.	TRBJ1-1	CASSLEGGNTEAFF	TGCGCCAGCAGCTTGGAGGGTGGCAACACTGAAGCTTTCTTT
TRBV4-3	.	16	.	TRBJ2-1	CASSQDRLAPYNEQFF	TGCGCCAGCAGCCAAGATAGGTTAGCGCCTTACAATGAGCAGTTCTTC
TRBV28	.	14	.	TRBJ1-2	CASRPGGTNYGYTF	TGTGCCAGCAGGCCGGGAGGGACTAACTATGGCTACACCTTC
TRBV30	.	16	.	TRBJ1-3	CAWSVGRRDSGNTIYF	TGTGCCTGGAGTGTAGGCAGGCGAGACTCTGGAAACACCATATATTTT
TRBV5-4	.	15	.	TRBJ2-1	CASSLSQGSYNEQFF	TGTGCCAGCAGCTTATCGCAGGGGTCCTACAATGAGCAGTTCTTC
TRBV5-6	TRBD2	15	.	TRBJ2-7	CASSLALAGWHEQYF	TGTGCCAGCAGCTTGGCGTTAGCGGGATGGCACGAGCAGTACTTC
TRBV5-5	.	15	.	TRBJ2-1	CASSLDRVYYNEQFF	TGTGCCAGCAGCTTGGACAGGGTGTATTACAATGAGCAGTTCTTC
TRBV5-6	.	15	.	TRBJ2-5	CASSLEGYLRETQYF	TGTGCCAGCAGCTTGGAAGGGTACCTGCGGGAGACCCAGTACTTC
TRBV2	TRBD2	14	.	TRBJ2-3	CASSGPSGSVTQYF	TGTGCCAGCAGCGGCCCTAGCGGGAGTGTTACGCAGTATTTT
TRBV6-5	.	12	.	TRBJ1-2	CASRSGTIGYTF	TGTGCCAGCAGGTCCGGGACGATCGGCTACACCTTC
TRBV5-1	TRBD2	14	.	TRBJ2-7	CASSLGTSGSEQYF	TGCGCCAGCAGCTTGGGGACTAGCGGGAGCGAGCAGTACTTC
TRBV7-9	.	15	.	TRBJ1-6	CASSLAQGKGSPLHF	TGTGCCAGCAGCTTAGCACAGGGAAAAGGATCACCCCTCCACTTT
TRBV7-8	.	15	.	TRBJ2-2	CASRGRGSNTGELFF	TGTGCCAGCAGGGGGCGCGGGTCGAACACCGGGGAGCTGTTTTTT
TRBV2	.	14	once	TRBJ1-4	CASSERSIGEKLFF	TGTGCCAGCAGTGAACGCTCAATTGGTGAAAAACTGTTTTTT